Following are 22 T cell receptor beta chains from one sample sequenced in a study of cytomegalovirus exposure and HLA in healthy donors. The primer mix had 60 Vbeta and 13 Jbeta primers. The method was immunoSEQ multiplex PCR; TCRdb's version includes in-frame clones alone and lacks a portion of them. The table for this sample gives about 160,000 clones. Specimen: PBMCs. These receptors were obtained from a man under 40 in good health and CMV-seronegative.

The J gene is TRBJ1-2, the V gene TRBV6-1; 8 positions match TRBD1. The CDR3 is 13 residues long. The germline V gene has CDR1 MNHNS and CDR2 SASEGT. V lost 5 bases to trimming and J lost 8 bases; unmatched junction nucleotides: 7. CDR3 coding DNA: TGTGCCAGCAGTCGCGGACAGGGCGGAGGCTACACCTTC. This encodes CASSRGQGGGYTF.

J is TRBJ2-1 and V is TRBV7-9; 12 bases agree with TRBD2. Germline V gene sequence: CDR1 SEHNR, CDR2 FQNEAQ (reference sequence). V was pared by 3 bases and J by 2 bases, with 2 bases of the junction left unmatched. There are 16 residues in the CDR3. The CDR3 spells CASSLLAGGAYNEQFF. The CDR3 bases are TGTGCCAGCAGCTTGCTAGCGGGAGGGGCCTACAATGAGCAGTTCTTC. Filled out from reference TRBV7-9 and TRBJ2-1, the complete variable domain reads DTGVSQNPRHKITKRGQNVTFRCDPISEHNRLYWYRQTLGQGPEFLTYFQNEAQLEKSRLLSDRFSAERPKGSFSTLEIQRTEQGDSAMYLCASSLLAGGAYNEQFFGPGTRLTVL.

The genes are TRBV29-1 and TRBJ1-5, with D unclear. CDR1 is SQVTM and CDR2 is ANQGSEA in the germline V gene. This CDR3 region has 12 residues. V lost 0 bases and J lost 13, with 13 bases in between. The CDR3 sequence: CSVEDLRLRQHF. The CDR3 DNA is TGCAGCGTTGAAGATCTGCGCCTCCGTCAGCATTTT.

The chain is built from TRBV5-1 and TRBJ2-1; 13 positions match TRBD2. V lost 0 bases and J lost 0; bases outside the gene matches: 3. Germline V gene data show CDR1 as SGHRS and CDR2 as YFSETQ. The CDR3 totals 18 residues. The CDR3 protein is CASSLGLAGGRSYNEQFF. The CDR3 coding sequence is TGCGCCAGCAGCTTGGGACTAGCGGGAGGCCGCTCCTACAATGAGCAGTTCTTC.

V is TRBV10-2 and J is TRBJ1-1; no definite D call. The CDR3 runs to 14 residues. V lost 5 bases and J 1 base, leaving 11 bases between the germline ends. Germline V gene data show CDR1 as WSHSY and CDR2 as SAAADI. Here the CDR3 DNA reads TGCGCCAGCAGTATCGGTTTTCAGAACACTGAAGCTTTCTTT. Protein product: CASSIGFQNTEAFF.

The V gene is TRBV30, the J gene TRBJ2-5; 14 nucleotides match TRBD2. The J call may be in error: the DNA end matches TRBJ2-7 better. There are 14 residues in the CDR3. The germline CDR1 and CDR2 sequences are GTSNPN and SVGIG (reference sequence). CDR3 nucleotide sequence: TGTGCCTGGGGTGGACTAGCGGGAGGCTACGAGCAGTACTTC. Its translation is CAWGGLAGGYEQYF.

The V call is TRBV6-6, the J call TRBJ2-2; TRBD2 aligns across 8 bases. Germline loops: CDR1 MNHNY, CDR2 SVGAGI (reference sequence). J gave up 0 bases and V 6 bases, and 3 bases lay outside the gene matches. The CDR3 totals 15 residues. The CDR3 loop reads CASSKGLANTGELFF. Here the CDR3 DNA reads TGTGCCAGCAGCAAGGGACTAGCGAACACCGGGGAGCTGTTTTTT.

The chain couples TRBV27 to TRBJ2-1; weak D call: TRBD2 (6 bases). The CDR3 spans 15 residues. Germline CDR1 and CDR2: MNHEY and SMNVEV (reference sequence). The V and J ends lost 5 bases and 3 bases respectively, with 14 bases between them. The CDR3 loop is CASSPELAIYNEQFF. CDR3 coding DNA: TGTGCCAGCAGTCCAGAACTAGCTATCTACAATGAGCAGTTCTTC.

V and J are TRBV6-4 and TRBJ1-1; TRBD1 matches at 7 bases. The CDR3 spans 13 residues. J gave up 0 bases and V 8 bases, and 3 bases lay outside the gene matches. CDR1 is MRHNA and CDR2 is SNTAGT in the germline V gene. The CDR3 spells CASEGALNTEAFF. CDR3 DNA: TGTGCCAGCGAGGGGGCGCTGAACACTGAAGCTTTCTTT.

V and J are TRBV18 and TRBJ1-2; 9 positions match TRBD1. CDR1 KGHSH and CDR2 LQKENI come from the germline V gene. The CDR3 totals 16 residues. The junction had 11 bases not matched to a gene; V was cut back by 3 bases and J by 6 bases. The CDR3 nucleotides are TGTGCCAGCTCACCCCCCTCGGGACAGGGACCCGATGGCTACACCTTC. It encodes CASSPPSGQGPDGYTF.

This chain uses TRBV27 with TRBJ1-1, with 9 bases identical to TRBD1. V lost 5 bases, J lost 3 bases, and 7 bases stayed unmatched. Germline V CDR1 and CDR2: MNHEY, SMNVEV (reference sequence). This CDR3 contains 15 residues. For the CDR3, the DNA is TGTGCCAGCAGTCGCCATGGACAGGGGTACACTGAAGCTTTCTTT. Residues: CASSRHGQGYTEAFF.

The J gene is TRBJ2-7, the V gene TRBV4-1; 9 nucleotides align to TRBD2. There are 17 residues in the CDR3. V was pared by 3 bases and J by 3 bases, with 12 bases of the junction left unmatched. Germline V gene data show CDR1 as MGHRA and CDR2 as YSYEKL. CDR3 bases: TGCGCCAGCAGCCACCTACATGGCGGGAGGGCCCGCTACGAGCAGTACTTC. Its protein is CASSHLHGGRARYEQYF.

This chain joins TRBV27 and TRBJ1-1; 8 positions agree with TRBD1. The CDR3 runs 14 residues. The V gene's germline CDR1 is MNHEY and CDR2 SMNVEV (reference sequence). Losses at the gene ends were 6 bases for V and 1 base for J; bases not matched to a gene: 4. The CDR3: CASRLQGGNTEAFF. As DNA, the CDR3 is TGTGCCAGCAGACTACAGGGGGGGAACACTGAAGCTTTCTTT.

The chain is built from TRBV2 and TRBJ1-3; D is ambiguous. V was pared by 7 bases and J by 0 bases, with 13 bases between. The CDR3 has 15 residues. CDR1 and CDR2 (germline): SNHLY, FYNNEI. CDR3 nucleotide sequence: TGTGCCAGCACAGACTTGGGGAGCTCTGGAAACACCATATATTTT. This translates into CASTDLGSSGNTIYF.

The gene calls are TRBV2 and TRBJ1-2; D is ambiguous. The CDR3 totals 13 residues. The V and J ends lost 8 bases and 1 base respectively, with 11 bases between them. Germline V CDR1 and CDR2: SNHLY, FYNNEI. The CDR3 bases are TGTGCCAGCCAAAGGCGGGGTAACTATGGCTACACCTTC. Protein sequence: CASQRRGNYGYTF. Complete variable domain (other parts from reference TRBV2 and TRBJ1-2): EPEVTQTPSHQVTQMGQEVILRCVPISNHLYFYWYRQILGQKVEFLVSFYNNEISEKSEIFDDQFSVERPDGSNFTLKIRSTKLEDSAMYFCASQRRGNYGYTFGSGTRLTVV.

The V call is TRBV7-9, the J call TRBJ2-1; no definite D call. The CDR3 contains 16 residues. Germline V lookup: CDR1 SEHNR, CDR2 FQNEAQ (reference sequence). V lost 2 bases and J 0 bases, leaving 11 bases between the germline ends. This CDR3 is CASSLRTPSSYNEQFF. In DNA, the CDR3 is TGTGCCAGCAGCTTACGCACCCCGAGCTCCTACAATGAGCAGTTCTTC.

This chain uses TRBV6-5 with TRBJ1-2, with TRBD1 matching 8 bases. Germline CDR1 reads MNHEY; CDR2 reads SVGAGI. This CDR3 has 13 amino acids. Losses at the gene ends were 5 bases for V and 4 bases for J; bases not matched to a gene: 3. The DNA for the CDR3 is TGTGCCAGCAGTCCGGGACAGGTCTATGGCTACACCTTC. As protein: CASSPGQVYGYTF.

The V and J genes are TRBV10-3 and TRBJ2-7; possibly TRBD2 for D (5 bases). Germline CDR1 ENHRY, CDR2 SYGVKD. Trimming took 3 bases from V and 6 from J, leaving 27 bases between them. The CDR3 length is 18 residues. CDR3 region: CAISDRNRELRAFLEQYF. The CDR3 coding sequence is TGTGCCATCAGTGACCGAAACAGAGAATTGCGGGCCTTTCTCGAGCAGTACTTC.

This chain links TRBV6-5 with TRBJ2-7, with TRBD2 matching 9 bases. Germline V gives CDR1 MNHEY, CDR2 SVGAGI. V lost 0 bases and J lost 6; bases outside the gene matches: 6. The CDR3 is made up of 15 amino acids. Here the CDR3 reads CASSYSSGRTSEQYF. DNA of the CDR3: TGTGCCAGCAGTTACTCGAGCGGGAGGACCTCCGAGCAGTACTTC.

In DNA, the CDR3 is TGTGCCAGCAGCTTAGATTTAGCGGACAATGAGCAGTTCTTC. Protein sequence: CASSLDLADNEQFF. The chain combines TRBV7-9 with TRBJ2-1; maybe TRBD2 (6 bases). The germline CDR1 and CDR2 sequences are SEHNR and FQNEAQ (reference sequence). Trimming left V 1 base short and J 5 bases short, with 9 bases between. The CDR3 is 14 residues long.

J is TRBJ2-7 and V is TRBV7-9, with a weak D call TRBD1 (6 bases). Between the trimmed V and J ends, which lost 5 bases and 5 bases, there was a span of 7 bases. The CDR3 runs to 11 residues. Germline loops: CDR1 SEHNR, CDR2 FQNEAQ (reference sequence). CDR3 loop: CASSPGDEQYF. The CDR3 DNA sequence: TGTGCCAGCAGCCCAGGGGACGAGCAGTACTTC.

The DNA of the CDR3 is TGTGTCGCCATGGGGCAGATGAACACTGAAGCTTTCTTT. Its translation: CVAMGQMNTEAFF. This sequence joins TRBV27 and TRBJ1-1, with a tentative D call TRBD1 (5 bases). Germline CDR1 and CDR2: MNHEY and SMNVEV (reference sequence). The CDR3 has 13 residues.